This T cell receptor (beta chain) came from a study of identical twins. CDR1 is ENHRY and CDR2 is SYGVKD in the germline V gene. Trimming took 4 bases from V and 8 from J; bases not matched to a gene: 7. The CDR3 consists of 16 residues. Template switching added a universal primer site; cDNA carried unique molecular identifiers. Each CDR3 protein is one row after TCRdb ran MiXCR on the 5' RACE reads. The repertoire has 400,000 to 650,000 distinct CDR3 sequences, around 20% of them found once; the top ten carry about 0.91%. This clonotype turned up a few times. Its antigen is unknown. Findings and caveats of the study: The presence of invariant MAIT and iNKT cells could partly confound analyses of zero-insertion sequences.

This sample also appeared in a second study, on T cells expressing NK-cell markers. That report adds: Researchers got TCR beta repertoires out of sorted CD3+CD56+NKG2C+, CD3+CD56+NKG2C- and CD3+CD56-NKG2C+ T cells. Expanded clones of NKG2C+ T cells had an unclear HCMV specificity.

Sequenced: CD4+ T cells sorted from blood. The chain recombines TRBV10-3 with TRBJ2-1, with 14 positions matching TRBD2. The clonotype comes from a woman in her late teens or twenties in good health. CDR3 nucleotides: TGTGCCATCAGTGTGTCCGGGACTAGCGGGAGTCATGAGCAGTTCTTC. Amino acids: CAISVSGTSGSHEQFF.